This is a list of T cell receptor beta chains from one sample in a study of human thymus T cells. Assay used: immunoSEQ multiplex PCR; TCRdb lists only in-frame clones, some missing. The top ten clones hold 5.5% to 7% of a sample with tens of thousands of clones, nearly 95% of them seen once. The sample consisted of blood. Receptor source: a boy under two years old with a congenital heart defect but otherwise immunologically healthy. Both conserved end residues are part of each CDR3. D genes are given only for firm matches. Some rows have no size entry. The others give once, few or many, or a class for an expanded clone.

V	J	size	D	CDR3	DNA
TRBV4-3	TRBJ1-2	-	-	CASSQDLGRIYGYTF	TGCGCCAGCAGCCAAGATCTAGGACGGATCTATGGCTACACCTTC
TRBV15	TRBJ2-6	-	-	CATSPPGTPKANVLTF	TGTGCCACCAGCCCACCCGGGACTCCAAAGGCCAACGTCCTGACTTTC
TRBV6-1	TRBJ2-5	-	-	CASSEWRGRTQETQYF	TGTGCCAGCAGTGAATGGAGGGGCCGAACCCAAGAGACCCAGTACTTC
TRBV2	TRBJ1-4	-	-	CASSGGGEKLFF	TGTGCCAGCAGTGGGGGGGGCGAAAAACTGTTTTTT
TRBV7-2	TRBJ1-1	-	-	CASSFYTEAFF	TGTGCCAGCAGCTTTTACACTGAAGCTTTCTTT
TRBV25-1	TRBJ2-7	-	-	CASPRSYEQYF	TGTGCCAGCCCAAGATCCTACGAGCAGTACTTC
TRBV7-3	TRBJ2-5	once	-	CASSLTGTYPETQYF	TGTGCCAGCAGCTTAACTGGGACGTACCCGGAGACCCAGTACTTC
TRBV6-5	TRBJ2-7	-	-	CASSYSHSYEQYF	TGTGCCAGCAGTTACTCGCACTCCTACGAGCAGTACTTC
TRBV2	TRBJ1-2	-	TRBD1	CASSEASRDRVGNYGYTF	TGTGCCAGCAGTGAAGCGTCCCGGGACAGGGTTGGCAACTATGGCTACACCTTC
TRBV9	TRBJ1-2	-	-	CASSVEPGRGIYGYTF	TGTGCCAGCAGCGTAGAGCCCGGGAGGGGTATCTATGGCTACACCTTC
TRBV20-1	TRBJ2-5	-	-	CSAREETQYF	TGCAGTGCTAGAGAAGAGACCCAGTACTTC
TRBV18	TRBJ2-3	-	-	CASSPAADTQYF	TGTGCCAGCTCACCAGCAGCAGATACGCAGTATTTT
TRBV7-9	TRBJ1-3	-	TRBD1	CASSFGQGQRTIYF	TGTGCCAGCAGCTTTGGACAGGGGCAAAGGACCATATATTTT
TRBV6-1	TRBJ2-4	-	-	CASSDSGQGNIQYF	TGTGCCAGCAGTGATTCGGGACAAGGAAACATTCAGTACTTC
TRBV7-6	TRBJ2-7	-	-	CASSQWGGLGEQYF	TGTGCCAGCAGTCAATGGGGGGGGCTTGGCGAGCAGTACTTC
TRBV2	TRBJ2-5	-	-	CASRVPQETQYF	TGTGCCAGCAGGGTTCCCCAAGAGACCCAGTACTTC
TRBV28	TRBJ2-3	-	TRBD2	CASSLGVLATRTDTQYF	TGTGCCAGCAGTTTAGGCGTACTAGCGACCCGCACAGATACGCAGTATTTT
TRBV6-1	TRBJ1-2	-	TRBD1	CASTDRNYGYTF	TGTGCCAGCACGGACAGGAACTATGGCTACACCTTC
TRBV28	TRBJ2-7	once	TRBD2	CASSRTSGRSRPFYEQYF	TGTGCCAGCAGTCGGACTAGCGGGAGGTCCCGACCTTTCTACGAGCAGTACTTC
TRBV23-1	TRBJ2-2	-	-	CASSQSALAGDTGELFF	TGCGCCAGCAGTCAATCCGCCCTAGCCGGCGACACCGGGGAGCTGTTTTTT
TRBV4-1	TRBJ1-2	-	-	CASSQDAYGYTF	TGCGCCAGCAGCCAAGACGCCTATGGCTACACCTTC
TRBV5-4	TRBJ2-7	once	-	CASSVRGLRDEQYF	TGTGCCAGCAGCGTCCGTGGGCTCAGGGACGAGCAGTACTTC
TRBV5-1	TRBJ2-3	-	-	CASSPGAAYTDTQYF	TGCGCCAGCAGCCCTGGGGCAGCCTACACAGATACGCAGTATTTT
TRBV6-6	TRBJ2-7	-	TRBD2	CASAGTSGSRVQYF	TGTGCCAGTGCCGGGACTAGCGGGAGCCGGGTGCAGTACTTC
TRBV4-1	TRBJ1-1	-	-	CASSQRGQNTEAFF	TGCGCCAGCAGCCAACGAGGGCAGAACACTGAAGCTTTCTTT
TRBV7-2	TRBJ2-3	-	-	CASSFRLTDTQYF	TGTGCCAGCAGCTTCAGACTCACAGATACGCAGTATTTT
TRBV27	TRBJ2-5	-	-	CASSLSVGGGETQYF	TGTGCCAGCAGTTTAAGTGTGGGGGGTGGGGAGACCCAGTACTTC
TRBV6-5	TRBJ1-2	-	TRBD1	CASSYRRDRGSGYTF	TGTGCCAGCAGTTACCGCCGGGACAGGGGATCCGGCTACACCTTC
TRBV12-5	TRBJ2-3	-	-	CASAISGSTDTQYF	TGTGCTAGTGCCATCAGCGGGAGCACAGATACGCAGTATTTT
TRBV5-1	TRBJ1-1	-	TRBD1	CASSPRTGLAEAFF	TGCGCCAGCAGCCCCCGGACAGGGCTGGCTGAAGCTTTCTTT
TRBV6-4	TRBJ2-5	-	TRBD2	CASSVWPLTLAGIETQYF	TGTGCCAGCAGTGTCTGGCCCCTCACACTAGCGGGAATTGAGACCCAGTACTTC
TRBV6-1	TRBJ2-5	-	-	CASSLQETQYF	TGTGCCAGCAGTCTCCAAGAGACCCAGTACTTC
TRBV4-3	TRBJ2-2	-	-	CASSHSGTPTGELFF	TGCGCCAGCAGCCACTCCGGGACACCGACCGGGGAGCTGTTTTTT
TRBV5-1	TRBJ2-2	-	-	CASRTGALNTGELFF	TGCGCCAGCAGAACCGGGGCACTGAACACCGGGGAGCTGTTTTTT
TRBV6-1	TRBJ2-1	-	-	CASSYGNEQFF	TGTGCCAGCAGTTACGGCAATGAGCAGTTCTTC
TRBV6-1	TRBJ1-6	-	-	CASSEGNSPLHF	TGTGCCAGCAGTGAAGGGAATTCACCCCTCCACTTT